This is a list of T cell receptor beta chains from one sample in a study of T cell responses to AZD1222 COVID-19 vaccine. Measured with immunoSEQ multiplex PCR; TCRdb has only the in-frame clones, and not every one. The table has roughly 150,000 clones, roughly 91% seen once; the top ten hold under 10%. This specimen consisted of peripheral blood, obtained on day 0 of AZD1222 vaccination. The receptors come from an adult in good health. Both conserved end residues are part of each CDR3. The D gene is left open where the match is weak. Rows may omit the clone size; those that give it use once, few, many or a size class.

D,size,J,V,CDR3,DNA
NA,NA,TRBJ2-7,TRBV28,CASSLPQGRRVYEQYF,TGTGCCAGCAGCCTACCTCAGGGGAGAAGAGTCTACGAGCAGTACTTC
NA,NA,TRBJ1-1,TRBV4-1,CASSQKPLTGTAGTEAFF,TGCGCCAGCAGCCAAAAGCCCCTTACCGGGACGGCGGGGACTGAAGCTTTCTTT
NA,NA,TRBJ1-2,TRBV12-3/TRBV12-4,CASSPAGFYGYTF,TGTGCCAGCAGCCCCGCAGGGTTTTATGGCTACACCTTC
NA,NA,TRBJ2-2,TRBV23-1,CASSQSCHDRPVNTGELFF,TGCGCCAGCAGTCAATCCTGTCACGATCGTCCCGTAAACACCGGGGAGCTGTTTTTT
NA,NA,TRBJ1-3,TRBV5-8,CASSLAGPSSGNTIYF,TGTGCCAGCAGCTTGGCCGGTCCTAGCTCTGGAAACACCATATATTTT
NA,NA,TRBJ2-2,TRBV2,CASSERHVANTGELFF,TGTGCCAGCAGTGAAAGACACGTCGCGAACACCGGGGAGCTGTTTTTT
NA,NA,TRBJ1-5,TRBV6-5,CASSRRGSGNQPQHF,TGTGCCAGCAGCCGACGGGGGTCCGGCAATCAGCCCCAGCATTTT
NA,NA,TRBJ1-2,TRBV19,CASSLRRGGTNYGYTF,TGTGCCAGTAGTCTACGTCGAGGGGGGACTAACTATGGCTACACCTTC
TRBD1,NA,TRBJ2-7,TRBV27,CASSFFGTGFNEQYF,TGTGCCAGCAGTTTCTTCGGGACAGGGTTCAACGAGCAGTACTTC
NA,NA,TRBJ2-1,TRBV7-2,CASSLAGGPSYNEQFF,TGTGCCAGCAGCTTAGCGGGGGGGCCCTCCTACAATGAGCAGTTCTTC
TRBD1,NA,TRBJ1-5,TRBV2,CASSEGQGPGQPQHF,TGTGCCAGCAGTGAGGGACAGGGGCCAGGTCAGCCCCAGCATTTT
NA,NA,TRBJ2-2,TRBV18,CASSPIRGDGELFF,TGTGCCAGCTCACCTATAAGGGGCGACGGGGAGCTGTTTTTT
NA,NA,TRBJ1-3,TRBV12-3/TRBV12-4,CASSLSNTIYF,TGTGCCAGCAGTTTATCGAACACCATATATTTT
TRBD1,NA,TRBJ1-6,TRBV7-2,CASSSQGAYGSPLHF,TGTGCCAGCAGCTCCCAGGGGGCTTATGGTTCACCCCTCCACTTT
NA,NA,TRBJ2-5,TRBV4-1,CASSQEGRGETQYF,TGCGCCAGCAGCCAAGAAGGACGGGGAGAGACCCAGTACTTC
NA,once,TRBJ2-7,TRBV4-1,CASSQERPPGEQYF,TGCGCCAGCAGCCAAGAACGACCCCCGGGGGAGCAGTACTTC
NA,NA,TRBJ1-2,TRBV4-2,CASSQGEGPTNYGYTF,TGTGCCAGCAGCCAAGGGGAGGGGCCAACTAACTATGGCTACACCTTC
NA,NA,TRBJ1-1,TRBV5-6,CASSVENTEAFF,TGTGCCAGCAGCGTGGAGAACACTGAAGCTTTCTTT
NA,NA,TRBJ1-2,TRBV2,CASSRDTSNYGYTF,TGTGCCAGCAGTCGGGACACCTCTAACTATGGCTACACCTTC
NA,NA,TRBJ1-1,TRBV3-1/TRBV3-2,CASSRRVEVEAFF,TGTGCCAGCAGTCGACGGGTGGAGGTTGAAGCTTTCTTT
TRBD1,NA,TRBJ2-2,TRBV7-3,CASSSDRADGELFF,TGTGCCAGCAGCTCCGACAGGGCTGACGGGGAGCTGTTTTTT
NA,NA,TRBJ2-4,TRBV5-8,CASSIGVAKNIQYF,TGTGCCAGCAGCATAGGGGTCGCCAAAAACATTCAGTACTTC
TRBD1,NA,TRBJ2-7,TRBV18,CASSRLGQGWNEQYF,TGTGCCAGCTCACGATTAGGACAGGGGTGGAACGAGCAGTACTTC
TRBD2,NA,TRBJ2-1,TRBV11-2,CASSPAAGGREQFF,TGTGCCAGCAGCCCTGCGGCGGGGGGGAGGGAGCAGTTCTTC
NA,NA,TRBJ2-7,TRBV4-2,CASSHPPGAGSSYEQYF,TGTGCCAGCAGCCACCCCCCCGGGGCGGGGAGCTCCTACGAGCAGTACTTC
TRBD1,once,TRBJ1-2,TRBV11-3,CASSPGTGVRGYTF,TGTGCCAGCAGTCCCGGGACAGGGGTTCGTGGCTACACCTTC
NA,once,TRBJ1-1,TRBV7-2,CASSLPLRGRVTEAFF,TGTGCCAGCAGCTTACCCCTCAGGGGCCGCGTCACTGAAGCTTTCTTT
NA,NA,TRBJ2-7,TRBV12-3/TRBV12-4,CASSNRYEQYF,TGTGCCAGCAGTAACCGATACGAGCAGTACTTC
NA,NA,TRBJ1-2,TRBV19,CASSTPGQGRIYGYTF,TGTGCCAGTAGTACCCCGGGGCAGGGGCGAATCTATGGCTACACCTTC
NA,NA,TRBJ1-3,TRBV12-5,CASGFLGGGSSGNTIYF,TGTGCTAGTGGTTTCCTCGGAGGGGGTAGCTCTGGAAACACCATATATTTT
TRBD2,NA,TRBJ2-2,TRBV5-1,CASSIQPSGGNTGELFF,TGCGCCAGCAGCATACAACCTAGCGGGGGGAACACCGGGGAGCTGTTTTTT
NA,NA,TRBJ1-1,TRBV7-3,CASSLGPGMNTEAFF,TGTGCCAGCAGCTTAGGACCGGGGATGAACACTGAAGCTTTCTTT
NA,once,TRBJ1-4,TRBV3-1/TRBV3-2,CASSQDFAEKLFF,TGTGCCAGCAGCCAAGATTTCGCTGAAAAACTGTTTTTT
NA,NA,TRBJ1-3,TRBV5-1,CASSLPGGGFSGNTIYF,TGCGCCAGCAGCTTGCCCGGGGGAGGGTTCTCTGGAAACACCATATATTTT
NA,NA,TRBJ1-5,TRBV27,CASSFAGSNQPQHF,TGTGCCAGCAGTTTTGCAGGGAGCAATCAGCCCCAGCATTTT
TRBD1,NA,TRBJ1-5,TRBV28,CASSQGALQPQHF,TGTGCCAGCAGTCAGGGGGCTCTTCAGCCCCAGCATTTT
NA,NA,TRBJ1-4,TRBV4-1,CASSQQSLRGGSEKLFF,TGCGCCAGCAGCCAACAATCCCTGAGGGGCGGAAGTGAAAAACTGTTTTTT
TRBD2,NA,TRBJ2-1,TRBV7-9,CASSFSGEGNEQFF,TGTGCCAGCAGCTTTAGCGGGGAAGGCAATGAGCAGTTCTTC
NA,NA,TRBJ1-1,TRBV4-2,CASSQGLGANTEAFF,TGTGCCAGCAGCCAAGGTCTAGGGGCGAACACTGAAGCTTTCTTT
TRBD1,NA,TRBJ1-2,TRBV13,CASSLGHPGGDGYTF,TGTGCCAGCAGCTTAGGACATCCAGGGGGCGATGGCTACACCTTC
TRBD1,NA,TRBJ2-3,TRBV7-7,CASSTGTGVADTQYF,TGTGCTAGCAGTACCGGGACAGGGGTGGCAGATACGCAGTATTTT
NA,few,TRBJ1-6,TRBV11-2,CASSLSYNSPLHF,TGTGCCAGCAGCTTATCCTATAATTCACCCCTCCACTTT
NA,NA,TRBJ2-3,TRBV5-1,CASSPRFLSSTDTQYF,TGCGCCAGCAGCCCCCGGTTCCTCTCGAGCACAGATACGCAGTATTTT
TRBD1,NA,TRBJ1-6,TRBV5-1,CASSLQGENSPLHF,TGCGCCAGCAGCTTACAGGGGGAGAATTCACCCCTCCACTTT
NA,NA,TRBJ1-2,TRBV27,CASSFWSRGGINYGYTF,TGTGCCAGCAGTTTTTGGAGTCGGGGGGGCATAAACTATGGCTACACCTTC
NA,NA,TRBJ1-1,TRBV6-4,CASSARGLDTEAFF,TGTGCCAGCAGTGCCCGGGGGCTGGACACTGAAGCTTTCTTT
NA,NA,TRBJ2-3,TRBV5-1,CASSRGGFPDTQYF,TGCGCCAGCAGCCGGGGCGGGTTCCCAGATACGCAGTATTTT
NA,few,TRBJ1-1,TRBV30,CALTFFTEAFF,TGTGCCCTTACATTCTTCACTGAAGCTTTCTTT
TRBD2,NA,TRBJ2-3,TRBV29-1,CSVAGTSGGRRGTQYF,TGCAGCGTTGCCGGGACTAGCGGGGGGAGGCGGGGTACGCAGTATTTT
TRBD1,NA,TRBJ2-5,TRBV7-9,CASSWGQQETQYF,TGTGCCAGCAGCTGGGGACAGCAAGAGACCCAGTACTTC
NA,NA,TRBJ1-3,TRBV9,CASSVEVRGPSGNTIYF,TGTGCCAGCAGCGTAGAGGTCCGGGGGCCCTCTGGAAACACCATATATTTT
NA,NA,TRBJ2-7,TRBV3-1/TRBV3-2,CASSRSGGDYEQYF,TGTGCCAGCAGCCGCTCAGGGGGGGACTACGAGCAGTACTTC
TRBD1,NA,TRBJ1-6,TRBV18,CASSPSRTGYGSPLHF,TGTGCCAGCTCACCAAGTAGGACAGGGTATGGTTCACCCCTCCACTTT